One sample yielded the 8 T cell receptor beta chains listed below, sequenced in a study of cytotoxic CD8 clonotypes in ibrutinib-treated CLL. Profiled with immunoSEQ multiplex PCR; TCRdb holds only in-frame clones, not every one. Counted here are 150,000 or so clones, under 85% occurring once; the ten biggest clones make up roughly 4.6%. Sample: PBMCs, taken after 24 months of ibrutinib treatment. Receptors originate from a human donor with chronic lymphocytic leukemia.

The table lists this clone with a few counts. The chain has TRBV19 and TRBJ2-5; 15 bases map to TRBD2. This CDR3 has 17 residues. Trimming took 4 bases from V and 5 from J; bases not matched to a gene: 8. Per germline, CDR1 LNHDA and CDR2 SQIVND (reference sequence). The CDR3 reads CASSSRTSGRAGETQYF. The CDR3 bases are TGTGCCAGTAGTAGTCGGACTAGCGGGAGGGCCGGTGAGACCCAGTACTTC.

The V call is TRBV9, the J call TRBJ1-5; D unresolved. Germline CDR1 SGDLS, CDR2 YYNGEE. Trimming pared 0 bases from V and 2 bases from J, leaving 9 bases between. The CDR3 sequence is 15 residues long. Here the CDR3 reads CASSVGREGNQPQHF. The CDR3 bases are TGTGCCAGCAGCGTAGGGAGGGAGGGCAATCAGCCCCAGCATTTT.

V and J are TRBV10-3 and TRBJ2-5, with D perhaps TRBD1 (6 bases). V shed 0 bases and J shed 4 bases, with 12 bases lying between them. The CDR3 has 15 residues. Germline V gene lookup returns CDR1 ENHRY and CDR2 SYGVKD. The CDR3 region is CAISESWGQGETQYF. The CDR3 nucleotides read TGTGCCATCAGTGAGTCCTGGGGGCAGGGAGAGACCCAGTACTTC.

This clone turned up a few times. The CDR3 spells CAWSGRAQPQHF. The CDR3 nucleotides read TGTGCCTGGAGTGGGCGGGCTCAGCCCCAGCATTTT. The chain joins TRBV30 to TRBJ1-5, with D unresolved. Trimming pared 1 base from V and 6 bases from J, leaving 7 bases between. Germline-derived CDR1 and CDR2 are GTSNPN and SVGIG (reference sequence). The CDR3 runs 12 residues. Supplemented by reference TRBV30 and TRBJ1-5, the full variable domain reads SQTIHQWPATLVQPVGSPLSLECTVEGTSNPNLYWYRQAAGRGLQLLFYSVGIGQISSEVPQNLSASRPQDRQFILSSKKLLLSDSGFYLCAWSGRAQPQHFGDGTRLSIL.

The chain joins TRBV27 to TRBJ2-6, with D possibly TRBD2 on 5 matching bases. The germline V and J ends were trimmed by 7 bases and 4 bases, with 17 bases remaining between them. The CDR3 is made up of 16 amino acids. Per the germline V gene, CDR1 is MNHEY and CDR2 is SMNVEV (reference sequence). In DNA form, the CDR3 reads TGTGCCAGCACATCTCGCTCGGGAACCGGGGCCAACGTCCTGACTTTC. It codes for CASTSRSGTGANVLTF.

The chain is built from TRBV7-2 and TRBJ2-2; possibly TRBD1 for D (6 bases). Germline values: CDR1 SGHTA, CDR2 FQGNSA. The CDR3 is made up of 14 amino acids. Trimming stripped 5 bases from V and 7 bases from J, with 14 bases between. CDR3: CASSPTRTVGELFF. CDR3 sequence (DNA): TGTGCCAGCAGCCCAACCCGGACAGTCGGGGAGCTGTTTTTT.

The V call is TRBV6-5, the J call TRBJ1-2, with 7 bases fitting TRBD1. There are 14 residues in the CDR3. J was trimmed by 3 bases and V by 10 bases; bases with no gene match: 11. Germline CDR1 and CDR2: MNHEY and SVGAGI. The CDR3 region is CATQEQGMDYGYTF. For the CDR3, the DNA is TGTGCCACCCAAGAACAGGGGATGGACTATGGCTACACCTTC.

The V and J genes are TRBV9 and TRBJ1-2; D might be TRBD1 (5 bases). CDR3 length equals 14 residues. Trimming took off 3 bases at V and 4 bases at J, with 13 bases between the two ends. Germline V gene data show CDR1 as SGDLS and CDR2 as YYNGEE. The CDR3, as DNA: TGTGCCAGCAGCGGAGAATCAGGGTTCTATGGCTACACCTTC. Translating gives CASSGESGFYGYTF.